Listed here are 30 T cell receptor beta chains from one sample, sequenced in a study of T cells in Graves' hyperthyroidism and ophthalmopathy. Researchers took RNA transcripts and amplified the TCR beta CDR3 regions from them. HTBI primers were employed in a first-round RT-PCR of the TCR CDR3. TCRdb re-called the multiplex PCR reads with MiXCR, one entry per CDR3 protein. The table includes some 50,000 distinct CDR3 sequences, approximately 48% detected once. Sequenced: blood. These receptors were obtained from a woman aged 50 to 65 with Graves' ophthalmopathy.

This clonotype is categorized as medium-sized. V is TRBV7-2 and J is TRBJ1-6, with D perhaps matching TRBD1 (5 bases). Looked up from germline, CDR1 is SGHTA and CDR2 is FQGNSA. The V gene lost 5 bases and the J gene lost 9 bases, with 20 bases spanning the gap. This CDR3 has 16 amino acids. The CDR3 is CASSPQDRGWGSPLHF. CDR3 in DNA: TGTGCCAGCAGCCCGCAGGATCGGGGCTGGGGTTCACCCCTCCACTTT.

This chain connects TRBV24-1 to TRBJ2-1; 9 nucleotides match TRBD1. The CDR3 runs 19 residues. With 9 bases clipped from V and 6 bases from J, the junction kept 23 bases outside the gene matches. CDR1 and CDR2 from the germline V gene are KGHDR and SFDVKD. The CDR3 coding sequence is TGTGCCACCTCCGGGACACAGGTCACCGGGACAGGGTGGTTCAATGAGCAGTTCTTC. This gives the protein CATSGTQVTGTGWFNEQFF.

The gene calls are TRBV6-1 and TRBJ2-7; D gene ambiguous. V lost 1 base and J lost 10, with 8 bases in between. Germline V gene lookup returns CDR1 MNHNS and CDR2 SASEGT. This CDR3 region has 11 residues. The CDR3 bases are TGTGCCAGCAGTGAAGATCAGTCCCAGTACTTC. Its protein is CASSEDQSQYF.

Concerning this clonotype: A read error may account for a junction end that differs from germline. This chain joins TRBV5-1 and TRBJ1-6; 7 bases map to TRBD1. The length of the CDR3 is 16 residues. From germline, CDR1 is SGHRS and CDR2 YFSETQ. The CDR3: CANSPGDSSYNSPLHF. The CDR3 DNA sequence: TGCGCCAACAGCCCGGGGGACAGCTCCTATAACTCACCCCTCCACTTT.

There are many counts of this clonotype. The V gene is TRBV4-1, the J gene TRBJ1-2; TRBD1 might be the D (5 bases). The CDR3 runs to 16 residues. Per the germline V gene, CDR1 is MGHRA and CDR2 is YSYEKL. V shed 1 base and J shed 0 bases, with 12 bases lying between them. The CDR3 loop reads CASSQGDSQANYGYTF. The CDR3 DNA sequence: TGCGCCAGCAGCCAAGGAGACAGCCAAGCTAACTATGGCTACACCTTC.

This clonotype was counted ten times or more. This sequence joins TRBV5-5 and TRBJ2-7, with 9 nucleotides matching TRBD2. V dropped 5 bases and J dropped 2; count of bases not matched to a gene: 14. The germline V gene encodes CDR1 SGHKS and CDR2 YYEKEE (reference sequence). The CDR3 contains 17 residues. CDR3 DNA: TGTGCCAGCAGTTCCACCCCCCCTGGACTAGCGCCCTACGAGCAGTACTTC. Translated, it gives CASSSTPPGLAPYEQYF. Full variable domain (remainder filled in from reference TRBV5-5 and TRBJ2-7): DAGVTQSPTHLIKTRGQQVTLRCSPISGHKSVSWYQQVLGQGPQFIFQYYEKEERGRGNFPDRFSARQFPNYSSELNVNALLLGDSALYLCASSSTPPGLAPYEQYFGPGTRLTVT.

J is TRBJ2-3 and V is TRBV20-1, with TRBD2 matching over 8 bases. The CDR3 totals 17 residues. The V gene end was trimmed by 3 bases and the J gene end by 3 bases; junction bases not matched to a gene: 14. Germline loops: CDR1 DFQATT, CDR2 SNEGSKA (reference sequence). CDR3 coding DNA: TGCAGTGCTAGCACGTCCCGGGGGGGGCGTGGAACAGATACGCAGTATTTT. The encoded protein is CSASTSRGGRGTDTQYF.

The V gene is TRBV7-2, the J gene TRBJ2-4; D not resolved. V lost 6 bases and J lost 12, with 12 bases in between. CDR3 length: 11 residues. The germline V gene has CDR1 SGHTA and CDR2 FQGNSA. The CDR3 loop reads CASSPELNQYF. CDR3 coding DNA: TGTGCCAGCAGTCCGGAACTCAATCAGTACTTC.

This chain joins TRBV6-5 and TRBJ2-1, with 8 bases aligning to TRBD1. CDR1 and CDR2 (germline): MNHEY, SVGAGI. The CDR3 runs 13 residues. V trimming: 4 bases; J trimming: 4 bases; junction bases outside the gene matches: 0. DNA of the CDR3: TGTGCCAGCAGTTGGACAGGGTACAATGAGCAGTTCTTC. Translated: CASSWTGYNEQFF.

By its share, this clonotype is medium-sized (0.01 to 0.1%). The DNA of the CDR3 is TGCAGTGGGATGACAGCAGATACGCAGTATTTT. This gives the protein CSGMTADTQYF. The V gene is TRBV20-1, the J gene TRBJ2-3, with D possibly TRBD1 on 5 matching bases. The CDR3 spans 11 residues. Germline V gene data show CDR1 as DFQATT and CDR2 as SNEGSKA (reference sequence). V was pared by 7 bases and J by 4 bases, with 9 bases between.

The chain is built from TRBV6-5 and TRBJ2-1; D remains ambiguous. CDR1 is MNHEY and CDR2 is SVGAGI in the germline V gene. The CDR3 length is 16 residues. The V end was cut by 2 bases, the J end by 3 bases, with 14 bases between. The CDR3 protein is CASSYPSRPGYNEQFF. The CDR3 coding sequence is TGTGCCAGCAGTTACCCGTCTCGACCCGGCTACAATGAGCAGTTCTTC.

This chain uses TRBV10-3 with TRBJ2-7; D ambiguous. The V end lost 0 bases, the J end lost 3 bases, and 18 bases lay between the germline ends. Germline CDR1 reads ENHRY; CDR2 reads SYGVKD. The CDR3 has 17 amino acids. The CDR3 DNA is TGTGCCATCAGTGAGTCGACGCTACAGAGGCTTGGCTACGAGCAGTACTTC. It yields the protein CAISESTLQRLGYEQYF.

This clonotype showed up just a few times. The rearrangement links TRBV4-1 to TRBJ2-5; D might be TRBD2 (5 bases). The CDR3 spans 15 residues. Germline V gene sequence: CDR1 MGHRA, CDR2 YSYEKL. V dropped 3 bases and J dropped 3 bases, with 14 bases sitting between them. In DNA form, the CDR3 reads TGCGCCAGCAGCCAGCCGATACGGGAAAAAGAGACCCAGTACTTC. Translating it yields CASSQPIREKETQYF.

The sample holds one count of this clonotype. The chain has TRBV10-1 and TRBJ2-5; TRBD2 matches 14 bases. Germline V gene data show CDR1 as WNHNN and CDR2 as SYGVQD (reference sequence). V shed 7 bases, J shed 5 bases, and the junction held 9 bases outside the gene matches. CDR3 length equals 16 residues. This CDR3 reads CASTKTSGRAGETQYF. Here the CDR3 DNA reads TGCGCCAGCACCAAGACTAGCGGGAGGGCCGGGGAGACCCAGTACTTC.

The table lists this clonotype with many counts. The rearrangement uses TRBV20-1 and TRBJ2-1; D might be TRBD1 or TRBD2, each matching 7 bases. The CDR3 is 14 amino acids. V lost 5 bases and J 4 bases, leaving 15 bases between the germline ends. CDR1 is DFQATT, CDR2 SNEGSKA, per germline (reference sequence). CDR3 sequence reads: CSAYPGGGYNEQFF. CDR3 coding DNA: TGCAGTGCTTACCCAGGGGGAGGGTACAATGAGCAGTTCTTC.

V usage is TRBV2 and J usage is TRBJ2-1, with 8 bases aligning to TRBD1. The CDR3 runs to 12 residues. The V gene's germline CDR1 is SNHLY and CDR2 FYNNEI. With 4 bases clipped from V and 8 bases from J, the junction kept 1 base outside the gene matches. The chain's CDR3 is CASSGDRHEQFF. DNA for the CDR3: TGTGCCAGCAGTGGGGACAGGCATGAGCAGTTCTTC.

About this clonotype: The junction differs from germline at one of its ends, possibly a read error. V and J are TRBV20-1 and TRBJ1-1; D might be TRBD1 (5 bases). CDR3 length: 12 residues. Germline assignment: CDR1 DFQATT and CDR2 SNEGSKA (reference sequence). The CDR3 reads CSAPSRGLRALF. The CDR3 DNA reads as TGCAGTGCACCCAGTAGGGGACTTCGAGCTCTCTTT.

This clonotype showed up just a few times. The rearrangement uses TRBV10-3 and TRBJ2-7; no clear D. The V gene's germline CDR1 is ENHRY and CDR2 SYGVKD. The CDR3 runs to 14 residues. Deletions cut 0 bases from V and 0 bases from J, with 6 bases between. CDR3 protein: CAISESPFSYEQYF. DNA of the CDR3: TGTGCCATCAGTGAGTCACCGTTCTCCTACGAGCAGTACTTC.

This clonotype has at least ten counts. The chain joins TRBV5-8 to TRBJ2-1; 8 bases are shared with TRBD2. The CDR3 covers 12 residues. V lost 4 bases and J lost 8; bases outside the gene matches: 2. In germline, CDR1 is SGHTS, CDR2 YDEGEE. The CDR3 DNA follows: TGTGCCAGCAGCCCGCGGGAGGATGAGCAGTTCTTC. The encoded protein is CASSPREDEQFF.

This clonotype appeared a single time. Germline is not matched at one junction end, which may reflect a read error. The chain couples TRBV19 to TRBJ1-2; possible D gene TRBD1, 6 bases. The CDR3 is 15 residues long. Germline V gene data show CDR1 as LNHDA and CDR2 as SQIVND (reference sequence). The CDR3 loop is CVSSMAVYREEGYTF. In DNA, the CDR3 is TGTGTCAGTAGTATGGCAGTCTACAGGGAAGAAGGCTACACCTTC. The variable domain in full, completed from reference TRBV19 and TRBJ1-2, reads DGGITQSPKYLFRKEGQNVTLSCEQNLNHDAMYWYRQDPGQGLRLIYYSQIVNDFQKGDIAEGYSVSREKKESFPLTVTSAQKNPTAFYLCVSSMAVYREEGYTFGSGTRLTVV.

This chain links TRBV5-5 with TRBJ2-7, with TRBD1 identical over 11 bases. This CDR3 comprises 13 residues. Germline lookup yields CDR1 SGHKS and CDR2 YYEKEE (reference sequence). After removal of 6 bases from V and 6 bases from J, the junction contained 5 bases not matched to a gene. The CDR3 DNA is TGTGCCAGCAATGGACAGGGGGCGGGCGAGCAGTACTTC. Translating it yields CASNGQGAGEQYF.

In DNA form, the CDR3 reads TGTGCCAGCAGCCAAGGGGTGTACGATAATTCACCCCTCCACTTT. Translated: CASSQGVYDNSPLHF. The chain uses TRBV3-1 and TRBJ1-6; D is undetermined. With 1 base removed from V and 5 bases from J, the gap between germline ends came to 9 bases. Germline CDR1 LGHDT, CDR2 YNNKEL (reference sequence). This CDR3 has 15 residues. Drawing the rest from reference TRBV3-1 and TRBJ1-6, the complete variable domain is DTAVSQTPKYLVTQMGNDKSIKCEQNLGHDTMYWYKQDSKKFLKIMFSYNNKELIINETVPNRFSPKSPDKAHLNLHINSLELGDSAVYFCASSQGVYDNSPLHFGNGTRLTVT.

This clonotype was seen only a few times. One junction end does not reproduce the germline sequence, and a read error may be involved. The V call is TRBV20-1, the J call TRBJ1-6, with a tentative D call TRBD1 (5 bases). The V gene's germline CDR1 is DFQATT and CDR2 SNEGSKA (reference sequence). This CDR3 has 9 residues. The CDR3, as DNA: TGCAGTGTTTTTGACAGCAGCCGATTT. Its translation is CSVFDSSRF.

The rearrangement joins TRBV19 to TRBJ2-2; D possibly corresponds to TRBD2 (6 bases). Germline V gives CDR1 LNHDA, CDR2 SQIVND (reference sequence). V lost 3 bases and J lost 5, with 13 bases in between. CDR3 size: 15 residues. CDR3 sequence: CASSMVGDWTGELFF. The CDR3 nucleotides are TGTGCCAGTAGTATGGTCGGGGACTGGACCGGGGAGCTGTTTTTT.

The rearrangement links TRBV20-1 to TRBJ2-1; the match to TRBD2 covers 10 bases. There are 14 residues in the CDR3. Losses at the gene ends were 3 bases for V and 5 bases for J; bases not matched to a gene: 4. The V gene's germline CDR1 is DFQATT and CDR2 SNEGSKA (reference sequence). CDR3 in DNA: TGCAGTGCTAGGGGGCTAGCGGGAGACAATGAGCAGTTCTTC. Encoded protein: CSARGLAGDNEQFF.

This sequence joins TRBV7-6 and TRBJ2-1; D possibly uses TRBD1 or TRBD2 (6 bases each). Trimming removed 1 base from V and 5 bases from J, with 18 bases in between. Germline V gene lookup returns CDR1 SGHVS and CDR2 FNYEAQ. CDR3 length: 17 amino acids. CDR3 sequence (DNA): TGTGCCAGCAGCTTAGACTTCGAGGGGGGTCCCCACAATGAGCAGTTCTTC. Translating it yields CASSLDFEGGPHNEQFF.

This clonotype has ten or more counts. The rearrangement uses TRBV5-1 and TRBJ2-3, with D tentatively TRBD2 (6 bases). The CDR3 loop spans 13 amino acids. CDR1 and CDR2 from the germline V gene are SGHRS and YFSETQ. V dropped 5 bases and J dropped 3 bases, with 10 bases sitting between them. The CDR3 region has the DNA TGCGCCAGCAGACGGGGGAGGACAGATACGCAGTATTTT. Encoded protein: CASRRGRTDTQYF.

Remarks on this clonotype: It is unclear where the CDR3 begins or ends on the DNA, so no DNA is shown, and the CDR3 is as TCRdb lists it. V usage is TRBV24-1 and J usage is TRBJ2-2; TRBD2, the table's D call, was not compared with the DNA. The CDR3 comprises 16 residues, both ends counted. Germline CDR1 and CDR2: KGHDR and SFDVKD. CDR3 in amino acids: CATSVGREQYFGELFF.

This clonotype was counted at least ten times. The chain links TRBV29-1 to TRBJ2-7, with TRBD2 matching 11 bases. V lost 3 bases, J lost 0 bases, and 7 bases stayed unmatched. Germline CDR1 SQVTM, CDR2 ANQGSEA. The CDR3 spans 16 residues. Written as DNA, the CDR3 is TGCAGCGTTGAGGGACTAGCGGACACTAGCTCCTACGAGCAGTACTTC. It yields the protein CSVEGLADTSSYEQYF.

The chain uses TRBV10-1 and TRBJ2-4, with D tentatively TRBD2 (5 bases). With 2 bases removed from V and 0 bases from J, the gap between germline ends came to 11 bases. This CDR3 is built from 16 residues. Germline V CDR1 and CDR2: WNHNN, SYGVQD (reference sequence). CDR3 coding DNA: TGCGCCAGCAGTGAGGAGCCACGGGGAGCCAAAAACATTCAGTACTTC. Its translation is CASSEEPRGAKNIQYF.